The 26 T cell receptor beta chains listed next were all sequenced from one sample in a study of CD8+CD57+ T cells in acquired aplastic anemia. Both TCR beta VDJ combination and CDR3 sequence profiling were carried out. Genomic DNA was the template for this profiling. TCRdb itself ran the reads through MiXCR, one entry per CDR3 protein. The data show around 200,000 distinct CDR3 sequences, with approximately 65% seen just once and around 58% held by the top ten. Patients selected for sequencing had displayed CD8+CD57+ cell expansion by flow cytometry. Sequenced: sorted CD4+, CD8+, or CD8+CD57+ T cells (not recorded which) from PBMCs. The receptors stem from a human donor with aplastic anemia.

The CDR3 spells CASSLDPPPRTYTATQYF. CDR3 DNA: TGTGCCAGCAGCTTAGACCCCCCCCCCAGAACTTACACAGCCACGCAGTATTTT. V gene TRBV11-2 combines with J gene TRBJ2-3; no reliable D call. The V end was cut by 0 bases, the J end by 9 bases, with 25 bases between. In germline, CDR1 is SGHAT, CDR2 FQNNGV. The CDR3 consists of 18 residues.

CDR3 sequence reads: CASSPQRQFEQYF. The DNA of the CDR3 is TGTGCCAGCAGCCCGCAACGACAGTTCGAGCAGTACTTC. The rearrangement links TRBV7-2 to TRBJ2-7, with TRBD1 as a possible D gene (5 bases). Germline V gene sequence: CDR1 SGHTA, CDR2 FQGNSA. CDR3 length equals 13 residues. V dropped 5 bases and J dropped 6 bases, with 14 bases sitting between them.

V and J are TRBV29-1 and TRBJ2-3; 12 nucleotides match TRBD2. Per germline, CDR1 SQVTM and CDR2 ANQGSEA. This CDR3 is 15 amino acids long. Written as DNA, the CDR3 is TGCGGTGCTCACGGAGGACTAGCGGGGTCAAATACGCAGTATTTT. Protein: CGAHGGLAGSNTQYF.

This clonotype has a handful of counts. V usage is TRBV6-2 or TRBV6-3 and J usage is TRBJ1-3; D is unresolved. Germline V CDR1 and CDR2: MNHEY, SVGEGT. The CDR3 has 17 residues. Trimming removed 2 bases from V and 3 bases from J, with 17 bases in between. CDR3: CASSYLGGSVSGNTIYF. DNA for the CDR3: TGTGCCAGCAGTTACCTGGGAGGCAGTGTGAGTGGAAACACCATATATTTT.

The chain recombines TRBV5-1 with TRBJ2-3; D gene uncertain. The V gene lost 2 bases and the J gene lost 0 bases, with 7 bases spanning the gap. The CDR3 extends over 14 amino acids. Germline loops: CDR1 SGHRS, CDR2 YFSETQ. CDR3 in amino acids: CASSLAPSTDTQYF. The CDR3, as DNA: TGCGCCAGCAGCTTAGCGCCGAGCACAGATACGCAGTATTTT.

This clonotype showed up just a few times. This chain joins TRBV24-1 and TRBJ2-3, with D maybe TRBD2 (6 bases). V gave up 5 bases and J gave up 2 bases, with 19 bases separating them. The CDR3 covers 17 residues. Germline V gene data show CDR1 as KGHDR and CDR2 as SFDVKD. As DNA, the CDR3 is TGTGCCACCAGTGCTTGGGGGGAGGTAGGCTACACAGATACGCAGTATTTT. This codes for CATSAWGEVGYTDTQYF.

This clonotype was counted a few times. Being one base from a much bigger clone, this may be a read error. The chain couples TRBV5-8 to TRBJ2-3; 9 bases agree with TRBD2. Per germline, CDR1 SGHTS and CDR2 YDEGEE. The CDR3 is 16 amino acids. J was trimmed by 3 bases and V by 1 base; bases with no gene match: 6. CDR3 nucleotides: TGTGCCAGCAGCTTGTCCGGCGGGGGGGAAACAGATACGCAGTATTTT. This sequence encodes CASSLSGGGETDTQYF.

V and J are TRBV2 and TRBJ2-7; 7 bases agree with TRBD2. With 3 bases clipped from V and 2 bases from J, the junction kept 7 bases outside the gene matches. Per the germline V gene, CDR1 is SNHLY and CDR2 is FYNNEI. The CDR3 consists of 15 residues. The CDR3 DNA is TGTGCCAGCAGTGATAGTAGGACTAGGGCCTACGAGCAGTACTTC. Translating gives CASSDSRTRAYEQYF.

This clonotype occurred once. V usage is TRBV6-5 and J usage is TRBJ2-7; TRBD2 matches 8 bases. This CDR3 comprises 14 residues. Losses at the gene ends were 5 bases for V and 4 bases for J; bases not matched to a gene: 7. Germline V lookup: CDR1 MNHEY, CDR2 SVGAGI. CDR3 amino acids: CASSRGGAIYEQYF. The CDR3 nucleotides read TGTGCCAGCAGTCGGGGGGGGGCTATATACGAGCAGTACTTC.

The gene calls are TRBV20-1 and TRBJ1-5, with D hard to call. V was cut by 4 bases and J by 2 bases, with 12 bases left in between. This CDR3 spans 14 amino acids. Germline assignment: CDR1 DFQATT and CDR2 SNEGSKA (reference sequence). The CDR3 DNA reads TGCAGTGCTATTGTCCCCAAGGGCAATCAGCCCCAGCATTTT. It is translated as CSAIVPKGNQPQHF.

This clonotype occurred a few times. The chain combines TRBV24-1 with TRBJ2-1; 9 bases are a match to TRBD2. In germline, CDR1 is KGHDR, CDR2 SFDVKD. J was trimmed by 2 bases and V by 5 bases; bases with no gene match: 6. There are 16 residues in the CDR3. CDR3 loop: CATSAPAGGTYNEQFF. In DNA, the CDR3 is TGTGCCACCAGTGCCCCAGCGGGGGGTACCTACAATGAGCAGTTCTTC.

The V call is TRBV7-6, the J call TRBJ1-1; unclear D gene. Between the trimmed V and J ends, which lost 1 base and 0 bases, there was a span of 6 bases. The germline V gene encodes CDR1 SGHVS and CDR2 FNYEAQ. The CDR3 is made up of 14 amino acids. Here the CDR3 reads CASSLEAMNTEAFF. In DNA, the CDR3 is TGTGCCAGCAGCTTAGAGGCCATGAACACTGAAGCTTTCTTT.

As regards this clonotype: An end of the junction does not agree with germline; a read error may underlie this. CDR3 sequence: CASSSQGARRIGRTDTQYF. For the CDR3, the DNA is TGTGCCAGCAGCTCGCAGGGGGCCCGGCGGATAGGCCGCACAGATACGCAGTATTTC. The chain combines TRBV7-2 with TRBJ2-3; 8 bases fit TRBD1. This CDR3 contains 19 residues. Per germline, CDR1 SGHTA and CDR2 FQGNSA.

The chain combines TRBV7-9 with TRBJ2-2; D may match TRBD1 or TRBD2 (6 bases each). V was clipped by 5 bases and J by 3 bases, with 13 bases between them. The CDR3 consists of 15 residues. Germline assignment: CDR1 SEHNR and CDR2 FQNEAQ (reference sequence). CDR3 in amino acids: CASSLGGRDTGELFF. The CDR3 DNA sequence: TGTGCCAGCAGCCTGGGGGGCAGGGACACCGGGGAGCTGTTTTTT.

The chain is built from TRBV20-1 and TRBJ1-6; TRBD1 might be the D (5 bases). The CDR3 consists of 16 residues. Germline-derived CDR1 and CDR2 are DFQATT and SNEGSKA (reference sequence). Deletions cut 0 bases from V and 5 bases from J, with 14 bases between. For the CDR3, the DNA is TGCAGTGCTAGAGATATAACAGGTGGGGATAATTCACCCCTCCACTTT. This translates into CSARDITGGDNSPLHF.

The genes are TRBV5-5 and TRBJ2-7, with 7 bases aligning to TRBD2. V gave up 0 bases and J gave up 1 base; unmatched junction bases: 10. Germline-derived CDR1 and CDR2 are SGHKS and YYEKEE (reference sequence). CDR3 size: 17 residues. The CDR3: CASSLARAAGESYEQYF. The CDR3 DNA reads TGTGCCAGCAGCTTGGCCAGGGCGGCGGGGGAGTCCTACGAGCAGTACTTC.

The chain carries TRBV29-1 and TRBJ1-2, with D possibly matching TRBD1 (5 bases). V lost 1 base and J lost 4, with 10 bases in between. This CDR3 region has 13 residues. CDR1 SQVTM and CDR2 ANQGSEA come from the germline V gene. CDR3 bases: TGCAGCGTTGAAGGACAGCCAACCTATGGCTACACCTTC. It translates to CSVEGQPTYGYTF.

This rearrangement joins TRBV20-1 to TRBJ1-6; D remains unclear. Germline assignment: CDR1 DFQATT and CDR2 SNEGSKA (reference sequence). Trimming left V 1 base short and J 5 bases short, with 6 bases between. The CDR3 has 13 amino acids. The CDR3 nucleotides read TGCAGTGCTAGAGGCGCCAATAATTCACCCCTCCACTTT. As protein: CSARGANNSPLHF.

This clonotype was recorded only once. The CDR3 DNA follows: TGTGCCAGCAGTGGGGGGTCTAGGTATGGCTACACCTTC. Its protein is CASSGGSRYGYTF. The chain couples TRBV2 to TRBJ1-2; possible D gene TRBD1, 5 bases. Germline CDR1 is SNHLY and CDR2 is FYNNEI. V lost 4 bases and J 5 bases, leaving 11 bases between the germline ends. The CDR3 totals 13 residues.

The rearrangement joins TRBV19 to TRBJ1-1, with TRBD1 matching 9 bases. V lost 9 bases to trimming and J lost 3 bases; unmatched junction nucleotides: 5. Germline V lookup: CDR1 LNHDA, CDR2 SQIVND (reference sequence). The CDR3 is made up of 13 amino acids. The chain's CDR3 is CASRTGADTEAFF. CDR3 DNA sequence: TGTGCCAGCAGGACAGGGGCTGACACTGAAGCTTTCTTT.

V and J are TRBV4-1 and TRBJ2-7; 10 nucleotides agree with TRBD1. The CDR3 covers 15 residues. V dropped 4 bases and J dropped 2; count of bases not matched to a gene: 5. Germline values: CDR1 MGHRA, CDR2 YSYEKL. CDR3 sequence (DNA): TGCGCCAGCAGCCGGGGAGGACAGGGGGCCTACGAGCAGTACTTC. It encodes CASSRGGQGAYEQYF.

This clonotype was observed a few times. The CDR3 DNA follows: TGCAGCGTTGAGGGTTCGGACAGTCTACAAGAGACCCAGTACTTC. Translating gives CSVEGSDSLQETQYF. The V call is TRBV29-1, the J call TRBJ2-5; possible D gene TRBD1, 6 bases. V dropped 3 bases and J dropped 2 bases, with 16 bases sitting between them. Germline V CDR1 and CDR2: SQVTM, ANQGSEA. This CDR3 region has 15 residues. The entire variable domain, with the rest obtained from reference TRBV29-1 and TRBJ2-5, is as follows: SAVISQKPSRDICQRGTSLTIQCQVDSQVTMMFWYRQQPGQSLTLIATANQGSEATYESGFVIDKFPISRPNLTFSTLTVSNMSPEDSSIYLCSVEGSDSLQETQYFGPGTRLLVL.

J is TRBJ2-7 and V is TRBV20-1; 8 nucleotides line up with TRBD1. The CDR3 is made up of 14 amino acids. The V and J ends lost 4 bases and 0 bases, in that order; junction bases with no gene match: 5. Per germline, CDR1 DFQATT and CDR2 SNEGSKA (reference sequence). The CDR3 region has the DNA TGCAGTGCTATCGACAGGGGTCACTCCTACGAGCAGTACTTC. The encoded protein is CSAIDRGHSYEQYF.

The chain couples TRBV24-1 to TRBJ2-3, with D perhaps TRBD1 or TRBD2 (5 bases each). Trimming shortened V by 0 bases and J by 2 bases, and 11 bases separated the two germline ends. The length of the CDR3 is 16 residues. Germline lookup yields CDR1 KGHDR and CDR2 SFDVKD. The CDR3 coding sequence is TGTGCCACCAGTGATTTGCCGGGGCGCAACACAGATACGCAGTATTTT. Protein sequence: CATSDLPGRNTDTQYF.

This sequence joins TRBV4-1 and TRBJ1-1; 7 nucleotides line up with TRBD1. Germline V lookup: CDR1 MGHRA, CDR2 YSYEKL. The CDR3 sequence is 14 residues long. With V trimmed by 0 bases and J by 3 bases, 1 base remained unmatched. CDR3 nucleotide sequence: TGCGCCAGCAGCCAAGATGACAGGGACACTGAAGCTTTCTTT. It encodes CASSQDDRDTEAFF.

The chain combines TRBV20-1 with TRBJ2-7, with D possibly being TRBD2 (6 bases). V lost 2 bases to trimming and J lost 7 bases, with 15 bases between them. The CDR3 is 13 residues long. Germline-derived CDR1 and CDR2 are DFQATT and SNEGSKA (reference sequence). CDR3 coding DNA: TGCAGTGCTAGAACGGGGGAACGAAAAGAGCAGTACTTC. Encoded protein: CSARTGERKEQYF.